This T cell receptor beta chain was documented in a study of shared clonotypes between healthy human individuals. Healthy adults negative for HIV, lacking recent acute infections or vaccinations, served as donors. All participating donors were Caucasian adults from Nashville, Tennessee. Study-level findings and limits: Of the naive CD4 clonotypes, about 5.4% were shared across a handful of donors. Estimated richness values were generally larger in naive subsets than in memory subsets.

CDR1 and CDR2 (germline): LNHNV, YYDKDF (reference sequence). CDR3 length: 15 residues. Trimming left V 0 bases short and J 8 bases short, with 14 bases between. The assay was immunoSEQ multiplex PCR, and TCRdb's table has in-frame clones only and misses some. Of 2 million to 2.5 million clones in the sample, 80% to 95% are singletons; the top ten hold 0.36%. Concerning this clone itself: Its antigen is currently unknown.

Sequenced input: naive CD4+ T cells from PBMCs. Regarding subset: CD45RA+ positively selected. The sequence was collected from a man younger than 30 in good health. Some clones in this sample may be carry-over from other donors' samples. V gene TRBV15 combines with J gene TRBJ2-1; unclear D gene. The DNA of the CDR3 is TGTGCCACCAGCAGAGATAGGTGGAGTTCCCATGAGCAGTTCTTC. Amino acids: CATSRDRWSSHEQFF.